The present TCR beta chain was sequenced within a study of radiation and T cells in renal cell carcinoma. Using immunoSEQ multiplex PCR, the repertoire was profiled, and TCRdb retains in-frame clones only, with some absent. The sample has around 26,000 clones, roughly 80% seen once. Time point specified: blood 2 weeks post-SBRT. Treatment specified: 15 Gy SBRT to primary tumor, nephrectomy 4 weeks later. CDR3 length equals 17 residues. Germline CDR1 is SGHKS and CDR2 is YYEKEE (reference sequence). The V end lost 0 bases, the J end lost 6 bases, and 19 bases lay between the germline ends. Sample: blood, taken from a patient whose treatment included radiotherapy and nephrectomy. This receptor was obtained from a man aged 60-69 years with renal cell carcinoma. The chain couples TRBV5-5 to TRBJ2-1; TRBD2 is a possible D gene (6 bases). This CDR3 reads CASSLGPTSSTGNEQFF. The DNA of the CDR3 is TGTGCCAGCAGCTTGGGGCCCACTAGCTCGACGGGCAATGAGCAGTTCTTC. Full variable domain (outside the CDR3, taken from reference TRBV5-5 and TRBJ2-1): DAGVTQSPTHLIKTRGQQVTLRCSPISGHKSVSWYQQVLGQGPQFIFQYYEKEERGRGNFPDRFSARQFPNYSSELNVNALLLGDSALYLCASSLGPTSSTGNEQFFGPGTRLTVL.